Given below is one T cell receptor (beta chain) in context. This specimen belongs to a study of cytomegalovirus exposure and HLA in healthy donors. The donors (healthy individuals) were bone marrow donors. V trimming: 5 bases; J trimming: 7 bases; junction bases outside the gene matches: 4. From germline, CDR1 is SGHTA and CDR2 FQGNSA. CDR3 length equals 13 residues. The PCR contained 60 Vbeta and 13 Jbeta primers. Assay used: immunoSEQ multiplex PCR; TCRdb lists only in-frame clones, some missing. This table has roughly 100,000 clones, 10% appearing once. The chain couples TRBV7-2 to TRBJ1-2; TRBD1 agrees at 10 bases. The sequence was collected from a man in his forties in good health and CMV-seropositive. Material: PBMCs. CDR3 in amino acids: CASSADRGLGYTF. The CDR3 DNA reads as TGTGCCAGCAGCGCAGACAGGGGGCTTGGCTACACCTTC.